This entry lists 19 T cell receptor beta chains sequenced from one sample in a study of CD8 T cells in ankylosing spondylitis. TCRdb re-called the 5' RACE reads with MiXCR, one entry per CDR3 protein. The sample records some 840,000 distinct CDR3 sequences, about 10% being singletons. These receptors are not linked to any known antigen. General study results and limits: Seemingly distinctive of ankylosing spondylitis blood was a TCR beta motif formed by eight highly homologous variants.

Sequenced material: blood, either unsorted or a sorted T cell fraction (not recorded which). These receptors were obtained from a male donor with ankylosing spondylitis.

The chain employs TRBV10-3 and TRBJ1-2, with D possibly TRBD1 on 6 matching bases. Trimming removed 5 bases at V and 3 bases at J, with 16 bases between. The CDR3 is 15 amino acids. From germline, CDR1 is ENHRY and CDR2 SYGVKD. DNA of the CDR3: TGTGCCATCAGTAGTATCAACAGGGATTACTATGGCTACACCTTC. Protein sequence: CAISSINRDYYGYTF.

This rearrangement joins TRBV12-3 or TRBV12-4 to TRBJ2-1, with D possibly matching TRBD2 (5 bases). The CDR3 length is 14 residues. The ends were cut back, 3 bases at V and 4 bases at J, with 10 bases in the middle. Written as DNA, the CDR3 is TGTGCCAGCAGTTTCAGACTAAGTTACAATGAGCAGTTCTTC. It specifies CASSFRLSYNEQFF.

This clonotype was observed a few times. The chain recombines TRBV14 with TRBJ2-3; no definite D call. Trimming left V 6 bases short and J 2 bases short, with 12 bases between. The CDR3 runs to 14 residues. Germline CDR1 is SGHDN and CDR2 is FVKESK. The CDR3: CASRGDWPTDTQYF. CDR3 coding DNA: TGTGCCAGCAGAGGAGACTGGCCCACAGATACGCAGTATTTT.

This clonotype was recorded many times. The CDR3 DNA sequence: TGTGCCAGCAGACGGAACACCGGGGAGCTGTTTTTT. Protein: CASRRNTGELFF. The chain couples TRBV12-3 or TRBV12-4 to TRBJ2-2; D uncertain. CDR3 length equals 12 residues. V dropped 6 bases and J dropped 1 base, with 3 bases sitting between them.

There are a few counts of this clonotype. The rearrangement uses TRBV15 and TRBJ2-1, with D possibly TRBD2 on 5 matching bases. Germline CDR1 reads LNHNV; CDR2 reads YYDKDF (reference sequence). Trimming shortened V by 1 base and J by 1 base, and 8 bases separated the two germline ends. This CDR3 is built from 15 residues. Here the CDR3 DNA reads TGTGCCACCAGCAGAGGTGGGAGTTCCTACAATGAGCAGTTCTTC. Translating it yields CATSRGGSSYNEQFF.

In this sample, this clonotype turned up a few times. The V gene is TRBV20-1, the J gene TRBJ1-2, with a weak D call TRBD1 (6 bases). Trimming removed 6 bases at V and 4 bases at J, with 18 bases between. This CDR3 spans 14 amino acids. The germline V gene has CDR1 DFQATT and CDR2 SNEGSKA (reference sequence). The CDR3 sequence: CSAPSGGRGYGYTF. CDR3 DNA: TGCAGTGCACCCTCCGGGGGGCGCGGCTATGGCTACACCTTC.

This clonotype came up a few times. The chain is built from TRBV27 and TRBJ1-1; 10 bases line up with TRBD1. CDR3 size: 17 residues. Germline CDR1 is MNHEY and CDR2 is SMNVEV (reference sequence). The V segment lost 5 bases and the J segment 6 bases; nucleotides outside the gene matches: 15. This CDR3 reads CASSSFGPGTGDAEAFF. Here the CDR3 DNA reads TGTGCCAGCAGTAGCTTCGGGCCCGGGACAGGGGACGCTGAAGCTTTCTTT.

This clonotype was picked up a small number of times. V gene TRBV25-1 combines with J gene TRBJ2-5; D unresolved. Trimming stripped 1 base from V and 2 bases from J, with 8 bases between. This CDR3 is 14 amino acids long. CDR1 MGHDK and CDR2 SYGVNS come from the germline V gene. This chain's CDR3 is CASSEFGRQETQYF. The CDR3 region has the DNA TGTGCCAGCAGTGAATTCGGCAGGCAAGAGACCCAGTACTTC. The whole variable domain, remainder taken from reference TRBV25-1 and TRBJ2-5, is EADIYQTPRYLVIGTGKKITLECSQTMGHDKMYWYQQDPGMELHLIHYSYGVNSTEKGDLSSESTVSRIRTEHFPLTLESARPSHTSQYLCASSEFGRQETQYFGPGTRLLVL.

This clonotype was detected a few times. The chain couples TRBV20-1 to TRBJ1-2, with TRBD1 as a possible D gene (5 bases). Trimming cost V 2 bases and J 4 bases, with 14 bases left between them. The germline gives CDR1 DFQATT, CDR2 SNEGSKA (reference sequence). There are 14 residues in the CDR3. The CDR3 DNA follows: TGCAGTGCTAGAAGGACCCGGGGGGGCTATGGCTACACCTTC. Its protein is CSARRTRGGYGYTF.

The CDR3 DNA is TGTGCCAGCAGCCGCGGTATGACAATGAACACTGAAGCTTTCTTT. As protein: CASSRGMTMNTEAFF. V and J are TRBV12-3 or TRBV12-4 and TRBJ1-1; D call uncertain. The CDR3 runs to 15 residues. With 6 bases removed from V and 0 bases from J, the gap between germline ends came to 14 bases.

The rearrangement links TRBV5-6 to TRBJ1-4; 9 bases are shared with TRBD1. Germline CDR1 and CDR2: SGHDT and YYEEEE. With 2 bases clipped from V and 7 bases from J, the junction kept 15 bases outside the gene matches. The CDR3 extends over 18 amino acids. Here the CDR3 DNA reads TGTGCCAGCAGCTTACTTGCGGGACAGGGCCCTAGGAGTGAAAAACTGTTTTTT. Translating it yields CASSLLAGQGPRSEKLFF.

This clonotype was counted between two and nine times. The CDR3 sequence is CSADSASTDTQYF. Written as DNA, the CDR3 is TGCAGCGCGGACAGCGCAAGCACAGATACGCAGTATTTT. V gene TRBV29-1 combines with J gene TRBJ2-3; D possibly corresponds to TRBD1 (6 bases). With 7 bases removed from V and 0 bases from J, the gap between germline ends came to 11 bases. Germline CDR1 and CDR2: SQVTM and ANQGSEA. The CDR3 has 13 amino acids.

The table lists this clonotype with a few counts. The chain couples TRBV6-1 to TRBJ2-3; 9 bases line up with TRBD1. This CDR3 is built from 17 residues. CDR1 is MNHNS and CDR2 is SASEGT in the germline V gene. The V gene end was trimmed by 0 bases and the J gene end by 1 base; junction bases not matched to a gene: 5. DNA of the CDR3: TGTGCCAGCAGTGAAGCCCCGACAGGGGGAGGCACAGATACGCAGTATTTT. It encodes CASSEAPTGGGTDTQYF.

V usage is TRBV6-4 and J usage is TRBJ1-1; D not resolved. From germline, CDR1 is MRHNA and CDR2 SNTAGT. The ends were cut back, 0 bases at V and 0 bases at J, with 8 bases in the middle. The CDR3 has 15 residues. The CDR3 nucleotides are TGTGCCAGCAGTGACTCGGCGGGAATGAACACTGAAGCTTTCTTT. It codes for CASSDSAGMNTEAFF.

This clonotype was recorded at least ten times. The CDR3 here is CASSYLYTSVSYNEQFF. In nucleotides, the CDR3 is TGTGCCAGCAGTTACCTCTATACTAGCGTTTCCTACAATGAGCAGTTCTTC. This chain connects TRBV6-5 to TRBJ2-1, with 7 positions matching TRBD2. The germline V gene encodes CDR1 MNHEY and CDR2 SVGAGI. V was pared by 2 bases and J by 1 base, with 8 bases of the junction left unmatched. The CDR3 extends over 17 amino acids.

This clonotype was recorded a few times. The V and J genes are TRBV7-2 and TRBJ2-5; D uncertain. The CDR3 is 13 residues long. V was pared by 2 bases and J by 3 bases, with 7 bases between. The germline V gene has CDR1 SGHTA and CDR2 FQGNSA. The CDR3 region is CASSLTVEETQYF. DNA for the CDR3: TGTGCCAGCAGCTTAACCGTCGAAGAGACCCAGTACTTC.

This clonotype has at least ten counts. The rearrangement links TRBV4-2 to TRBJ2-5; weak D call: TRBD1 (5 bases). V gave up 3 bases and J gave up 2 bases, with 10 bases separating them. Germline assignment: CDR1 LGHNA and CDR2 YNFKEQ. This CDR3 contains 14 residues. CDR3 loop: CASSQGGAQETQYF. The CDR3 DNA follows: TGTGCCAGCAGCCAGGGTGGGGCACAAGAGACCCAGTACTTC.

This clonotype has a count of ten or more. The V call is TRBV5-6, the J call TRBJ2-1; D remains unclear. The CDR3 length is 16 residues. In germline, CDR1 is SGHDT, CDR2 YYEEEE. Between the trimmed V and J ends, which lost 0 bases and 1 base, there was a span of 11 bases. The CDR3, as DNA: TGTGCCAGCAGCTTGGGACGGCATCTGTCCTACAATGAGCAGTTCTTC. Translation gives CASSLGRHLSYNEQFF.

This clonotype was seen a few times. This chain uses TRBV20-1 with TRBJ2-2; 9 bases map to TRBD1. The V and J ends lost 6 bases and 8 bases, in that order; junction bases with no gene match: 10. The CDR3 sequence is 14 residues long. The germline V gene has CDR1 DFQATT and CDR2 SNEGSKA (reference sequence). The CDR3 loop reads CSAKGDRVRGELFF. In DNA form, the CDR3 reads TGCAGTGCCAAGGGGGACAGGGTTAGGGGGGAGCTGTTTTTT.